This T cell receptor beta chain comes out of a study of T-cell reconstitution after alpha-beta-depleted transplantation in children. Library preparation (for TCRbeta) was performed with unique molecular identifiers. One entry per CDR3 protein results from TCRdb running MiXCR on the PCR reads. The profile shows under 450,000 distinct CDR3 sequences, 13% of them singletons. Sequenced material: PBMCs, taken from the stem cell graft. This receptor was taken from a human donor who donated a stem cell graft to a child with Fanconi anemia.

The DNA for the CDR3 is TGTGCCAGCTCATTCTTCGGACAGGGGGGAATGAATGAGCAGTTCTTC. The encoded protein is CASSFFGQGGMNEQFF. The chain couples TRBV18 to TRBJ2-1; TRBD1 aligns across 10 bases. This CDR3 is built from 16 residues. Germline loops: CDR1 KGHSH, CDR2 LQKENI. With 5 bases clipped from V and 7 bases from J, the junction kept 11 bases outside the gene matches.